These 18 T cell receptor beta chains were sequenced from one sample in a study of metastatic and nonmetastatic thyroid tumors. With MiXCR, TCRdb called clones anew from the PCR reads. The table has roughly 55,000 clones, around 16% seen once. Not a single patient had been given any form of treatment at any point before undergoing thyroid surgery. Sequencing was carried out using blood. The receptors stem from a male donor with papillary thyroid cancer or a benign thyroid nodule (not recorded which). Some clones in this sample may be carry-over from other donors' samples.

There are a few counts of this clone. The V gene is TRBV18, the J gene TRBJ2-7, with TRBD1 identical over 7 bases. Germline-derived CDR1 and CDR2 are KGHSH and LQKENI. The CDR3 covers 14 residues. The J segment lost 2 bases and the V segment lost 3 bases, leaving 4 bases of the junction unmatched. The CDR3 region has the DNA TGTGCCAGCTCACCCCGGGACAGAACCTACGAGCAGTACTTC. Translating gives CASSPRDRTYEQYF.

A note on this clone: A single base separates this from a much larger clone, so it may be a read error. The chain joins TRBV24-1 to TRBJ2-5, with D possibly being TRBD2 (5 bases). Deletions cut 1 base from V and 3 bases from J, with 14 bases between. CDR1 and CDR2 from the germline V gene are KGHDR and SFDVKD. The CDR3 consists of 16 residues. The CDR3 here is CATSDLTQVGEETQYF. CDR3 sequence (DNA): TGTGCCACCAGTGATTTAACGCAGGTGGGAGAAGAGACCCAGTACTTC.

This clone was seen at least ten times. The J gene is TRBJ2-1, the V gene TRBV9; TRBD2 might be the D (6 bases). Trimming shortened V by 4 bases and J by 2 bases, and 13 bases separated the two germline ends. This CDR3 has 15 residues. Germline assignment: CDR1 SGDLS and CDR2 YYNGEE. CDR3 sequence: CASSPSANPYNEQFF. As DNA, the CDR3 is TGTGCCAGCAGCCCTAGCGCAAACCCCTACAATGAGCAGTTCTTC.

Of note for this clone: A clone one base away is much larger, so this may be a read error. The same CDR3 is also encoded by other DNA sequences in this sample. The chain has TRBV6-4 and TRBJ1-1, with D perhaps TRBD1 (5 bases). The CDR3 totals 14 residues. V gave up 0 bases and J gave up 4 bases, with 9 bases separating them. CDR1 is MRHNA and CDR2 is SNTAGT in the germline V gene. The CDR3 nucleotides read TGTGCCAGCAGTGACTCGAGTAGGGGCACTGAAGCTTTCTTT. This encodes CASSDSSRGTEAFF.

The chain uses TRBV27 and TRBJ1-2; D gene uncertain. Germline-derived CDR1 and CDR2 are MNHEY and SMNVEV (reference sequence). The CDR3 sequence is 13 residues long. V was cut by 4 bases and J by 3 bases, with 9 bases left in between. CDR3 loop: CASSSKGYYGYTF. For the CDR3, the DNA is TGTGCCAGCAGTTCCAAGGGATACTATGGCTACACCTTC.

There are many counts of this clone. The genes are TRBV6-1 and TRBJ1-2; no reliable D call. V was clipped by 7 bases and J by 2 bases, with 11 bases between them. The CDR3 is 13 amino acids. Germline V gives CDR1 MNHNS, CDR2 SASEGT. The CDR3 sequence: CASKYRENYGYTF. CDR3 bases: TGTGCCAGCAAGTACAGAGAGAACTATGGCTACACCTTC.

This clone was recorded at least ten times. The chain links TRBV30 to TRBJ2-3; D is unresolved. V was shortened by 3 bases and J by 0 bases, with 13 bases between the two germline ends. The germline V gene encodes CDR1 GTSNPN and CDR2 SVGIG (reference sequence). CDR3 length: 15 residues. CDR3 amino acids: CAWRNSASSTDTQYF. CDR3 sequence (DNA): TGTGCCTGGAGAAACTCTGCTAGTAGCACAGATACGCAGTATTTT.

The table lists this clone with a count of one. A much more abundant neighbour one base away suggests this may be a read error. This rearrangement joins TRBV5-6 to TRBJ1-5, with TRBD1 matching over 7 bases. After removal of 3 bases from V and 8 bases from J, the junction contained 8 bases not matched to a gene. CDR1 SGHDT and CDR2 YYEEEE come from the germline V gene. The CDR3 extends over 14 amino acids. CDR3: CASSSGTAHKPQHF. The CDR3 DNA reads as TGTGCCAGCAGCTCCGGGACAGCACATAAGCCCCAGCATTTT. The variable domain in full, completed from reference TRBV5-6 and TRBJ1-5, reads DAGVTQSPTHLIKTRGQQVTLRCSPKSGHDTVSWYQQALGQGPQFIFQYYEEEERQRGNFPDRFSGHQFPNYSSELNVNALLLGDSALYLCASSSGTAHKPQHFGDGTRLSIL.

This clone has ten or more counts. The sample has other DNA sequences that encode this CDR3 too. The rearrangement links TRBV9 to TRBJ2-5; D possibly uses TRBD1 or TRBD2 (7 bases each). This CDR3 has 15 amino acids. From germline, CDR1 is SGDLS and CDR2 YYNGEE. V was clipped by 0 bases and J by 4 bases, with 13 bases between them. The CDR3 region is CASSVGVRGGETQYF. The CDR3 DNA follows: TGTGCCAGCAGCGTAGGGGTCAGGGGGGGAGAGACCCAGTACTTC.

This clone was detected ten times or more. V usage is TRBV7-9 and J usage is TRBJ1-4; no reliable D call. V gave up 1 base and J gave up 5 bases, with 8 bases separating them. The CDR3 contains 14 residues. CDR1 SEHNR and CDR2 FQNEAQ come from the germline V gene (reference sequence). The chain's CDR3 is CASSLGRENEKLFF. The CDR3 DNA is TGTGCCAGCAGCTTAGGGAGGGAGAATGAAAAACTGTTTTTT.

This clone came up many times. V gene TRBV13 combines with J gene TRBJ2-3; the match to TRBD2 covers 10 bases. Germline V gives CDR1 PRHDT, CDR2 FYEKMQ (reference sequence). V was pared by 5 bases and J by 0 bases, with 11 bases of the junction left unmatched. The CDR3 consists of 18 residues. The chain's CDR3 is CASSRGLANFPSTDTQYF. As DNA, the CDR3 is TGTGCCAGCAGCCGGGGACTAGCGAATTTCCCTAGCACAGATACGCAGTATTTT. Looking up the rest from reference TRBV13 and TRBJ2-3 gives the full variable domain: AAGVIQSPRHLIKEKRETATLKCYPIPRHDTVYWYQQGPGQDPQFLISFYEKMQSDKGSIPDRFSAQQFSDYHSELNMSSLELGDSALYFCASSRGLANFPSTDTQYFGPGTRLTVL.

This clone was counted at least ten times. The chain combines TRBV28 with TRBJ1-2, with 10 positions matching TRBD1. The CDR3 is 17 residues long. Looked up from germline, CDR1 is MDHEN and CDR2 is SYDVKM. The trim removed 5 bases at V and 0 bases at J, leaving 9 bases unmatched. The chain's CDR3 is CASSPRQGAIPNYGYTF. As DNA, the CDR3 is TGTGCCAGCAGTCCGCGACAGGGGGCCATCCCTAACTATGGCTACACCTTC.

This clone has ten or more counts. CDR3 DNA: TGTGCCAGCAGCATCCTGGGAAGGGGCTGTGGCTACACCTTC. Protein sequence: CASSILGRGCGYTF. The chain employs TRBV27 and TRBJ1-2; D is possibly TRBD1 (5 bases). V was pared by 6 bases and J by 7 bases, with 18 bases between. The CDR3 extends over 14 amino acids. Germline V gives CDR1 MNHEY, CDR2 SMNVEV (reference sequence).

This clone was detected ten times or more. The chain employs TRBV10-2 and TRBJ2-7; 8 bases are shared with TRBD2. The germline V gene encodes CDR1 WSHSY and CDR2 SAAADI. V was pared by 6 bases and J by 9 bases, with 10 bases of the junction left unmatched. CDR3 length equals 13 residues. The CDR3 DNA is TGCGCCAGCAGACTCGGGACTAGGAATGGGCAGTACTTC. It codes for CASRLGTRNGQYF.

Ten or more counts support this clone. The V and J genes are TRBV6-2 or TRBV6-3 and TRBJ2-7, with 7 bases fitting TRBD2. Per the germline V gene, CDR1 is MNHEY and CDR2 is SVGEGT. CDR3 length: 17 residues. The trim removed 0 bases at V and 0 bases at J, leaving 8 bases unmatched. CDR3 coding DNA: TGTGCCAGCAGTTACTCGGTCTGGCGGGAGACCTCCTACGAGCAGTACGTC. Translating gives CASSYSVWRETSYEQYV.

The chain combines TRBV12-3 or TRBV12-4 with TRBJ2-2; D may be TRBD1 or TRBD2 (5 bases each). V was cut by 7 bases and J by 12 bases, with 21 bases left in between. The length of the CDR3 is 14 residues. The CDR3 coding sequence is TGTGCCAGCACCAGGGACCCAAACACCGGTAAGCTGTTTTTT. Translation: CASTRDPNTGKLFF.

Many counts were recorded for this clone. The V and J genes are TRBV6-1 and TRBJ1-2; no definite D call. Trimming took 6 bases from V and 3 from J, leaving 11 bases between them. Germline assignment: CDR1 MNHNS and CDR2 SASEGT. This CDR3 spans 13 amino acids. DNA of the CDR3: TGTGCCAGCAGGGTCGACATACACTATGGCTACACCTTC. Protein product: CASRVDIHYGYTF.

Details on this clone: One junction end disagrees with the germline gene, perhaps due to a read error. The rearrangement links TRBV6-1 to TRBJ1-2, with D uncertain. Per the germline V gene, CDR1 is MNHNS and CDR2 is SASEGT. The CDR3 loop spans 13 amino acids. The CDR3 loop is CASNVNRHYGYTF. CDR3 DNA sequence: TGTGCCAGCAACGTTAACAGACACTATGGATACACCTTC.